This T cell receptor (beta chain) emerged from a study of T cells in Graves' hyperthyroidism and ophthalmopathy. The study, taken as a whole, reports: Most thyroid clonotypes that were expanded above 0.001 also turned up in blood. Through a model of 13 V-J features, ophthalmopathy was separated from stable hyperthyroidism.

CDR3 size: 12 residues. The ends were cut back, 6 bases at V and 7 bases at J, with 9 bases in the middle. Germline-derived CDR1 and CDR2 are MGHDK and SYGVNS. Graves' hyperthyroidism was deemed stable absent ophthalmopathy progression within 18 months. Diagnoses rested on clinical symptoms, serum thyroxine and TRAb, thyroid ultrasound and orbital computed tomography. Template material for amplifying TCR beta CDR3 regions consisted of RNA transcripts. First-round RT-PCR of the TCR CDR3 relied on the HTBI primer set. Using its own MiXCR run on the multiplex PCR reads, TCRdb lists one record per CDR3 protein. The sample lists about 560,000 distinct CDR3 sequences, about 45% occurring once. The table lists this clonotype with a few counts. The antigen is not known.

What was sequenced was peripheral blood or thyroid tissue (not recorded which). V is TRBV25-1 and J is TRBJ1-4; D ambiguous. This sequence originates from a young woman with Graves' hyperthyroidism. As DNA, the CDR3 is TGTGCCAGCAGCCAAGACGGTGAAAAACTGTTTTTT. It codes for CASSQDGEKLFF. The full variable domain, with the rest looked up from reference TRBV25-1 and TRBJ1-4, is EADIYQTPRYLVIGTGKKITLECSQTMGHDKMYWYQQDPGMELHLIHYSYGVNSTEKGDLSSESTVSRIRTEHFPLTLESARPSHTSQYLCASSQDGEKLFFGSGTQLSVL.